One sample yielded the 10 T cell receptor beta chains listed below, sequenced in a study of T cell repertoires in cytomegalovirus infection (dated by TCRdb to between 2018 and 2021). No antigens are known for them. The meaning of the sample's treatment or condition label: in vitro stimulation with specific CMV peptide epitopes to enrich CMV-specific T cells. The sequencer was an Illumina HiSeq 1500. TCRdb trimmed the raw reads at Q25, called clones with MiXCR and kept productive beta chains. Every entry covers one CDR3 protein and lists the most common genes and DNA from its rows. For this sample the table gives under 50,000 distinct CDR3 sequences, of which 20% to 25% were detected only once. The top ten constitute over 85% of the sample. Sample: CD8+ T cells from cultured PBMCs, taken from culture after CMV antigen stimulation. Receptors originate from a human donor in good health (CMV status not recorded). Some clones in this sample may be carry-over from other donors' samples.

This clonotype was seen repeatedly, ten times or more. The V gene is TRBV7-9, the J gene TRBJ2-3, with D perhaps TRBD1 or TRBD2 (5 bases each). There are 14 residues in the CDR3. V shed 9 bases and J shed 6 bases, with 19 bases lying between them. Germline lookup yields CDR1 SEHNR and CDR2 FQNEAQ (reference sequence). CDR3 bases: TGTGCCAGGGGGGACCCCGCGTCCGGGGATACGCAGTATTTT. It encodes CARGDPASGDTQYF.

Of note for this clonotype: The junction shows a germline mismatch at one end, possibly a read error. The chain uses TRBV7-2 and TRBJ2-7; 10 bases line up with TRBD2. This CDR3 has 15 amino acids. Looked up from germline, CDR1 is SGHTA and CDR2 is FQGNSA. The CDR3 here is CASSLAGEIPYEQYF. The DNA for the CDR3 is TGTGCCAGCAGCCTAGCGGGAGAGATCCCCTACGAGCAGTACTTC.

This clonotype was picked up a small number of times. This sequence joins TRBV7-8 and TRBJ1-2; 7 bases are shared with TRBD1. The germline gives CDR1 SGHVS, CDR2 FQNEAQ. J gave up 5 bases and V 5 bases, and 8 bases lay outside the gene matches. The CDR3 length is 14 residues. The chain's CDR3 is CASSQPTGLYGYTF. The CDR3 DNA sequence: TGTGCCAGCAGCCAACCGACAGGGCTGTATGGCTACACCTTC.

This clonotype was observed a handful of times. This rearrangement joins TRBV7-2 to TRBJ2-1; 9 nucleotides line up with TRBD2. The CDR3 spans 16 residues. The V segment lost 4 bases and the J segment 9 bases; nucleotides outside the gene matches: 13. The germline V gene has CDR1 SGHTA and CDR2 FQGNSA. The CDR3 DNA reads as TGTGCCAGCAGCTCTCCGGGTAGCGGGGGCCGGGGTGAGCAGTTCTTC. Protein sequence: CASSSPGSGGRGEQFF. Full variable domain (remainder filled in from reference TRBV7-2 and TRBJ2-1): GAGVSQSPSNKVTEKGKDVELRCDPISGHTALYWYRQSLGQGLEFLIYFQGNSAPDKSGLPSDRFSAERTGGSVSTLTIQRTQQEDSAVYLCASSSPGSGGRGEQFFGPGTRLTVL.

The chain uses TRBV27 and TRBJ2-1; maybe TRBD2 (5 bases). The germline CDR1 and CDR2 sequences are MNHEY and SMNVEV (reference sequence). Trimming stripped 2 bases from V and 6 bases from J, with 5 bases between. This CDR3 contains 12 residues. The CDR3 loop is CASSLAGNEQFF. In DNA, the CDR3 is TGTGCCAGCAGTTTAGCGGGCAATGAGCAGTTCTTC.

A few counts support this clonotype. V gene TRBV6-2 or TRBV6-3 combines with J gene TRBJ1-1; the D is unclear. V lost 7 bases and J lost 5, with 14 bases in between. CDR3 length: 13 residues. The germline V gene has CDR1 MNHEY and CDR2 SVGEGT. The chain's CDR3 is CASTWVPSTEAFF. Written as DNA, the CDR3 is TGTGCCAGCACCTGGGTCCCGTCGACTGAAGCTTTCTTT.

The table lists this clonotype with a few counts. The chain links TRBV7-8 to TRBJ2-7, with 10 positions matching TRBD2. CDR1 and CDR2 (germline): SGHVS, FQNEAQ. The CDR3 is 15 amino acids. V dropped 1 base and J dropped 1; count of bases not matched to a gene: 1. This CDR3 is CASSLELAGSYEQYF. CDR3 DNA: TGTGCCAGCAGCTTAGAACTAGCGGGATCCTACGAGCAGTACTTC.

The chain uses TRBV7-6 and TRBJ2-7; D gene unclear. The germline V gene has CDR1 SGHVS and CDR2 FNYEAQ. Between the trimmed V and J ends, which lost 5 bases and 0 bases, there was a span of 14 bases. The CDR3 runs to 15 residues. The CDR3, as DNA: TGTGCCAGCAGCCCGGTCTCTTGGGACTCCTACGAGCAGTACTTC. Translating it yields CASSPVSWDSYEQYF.

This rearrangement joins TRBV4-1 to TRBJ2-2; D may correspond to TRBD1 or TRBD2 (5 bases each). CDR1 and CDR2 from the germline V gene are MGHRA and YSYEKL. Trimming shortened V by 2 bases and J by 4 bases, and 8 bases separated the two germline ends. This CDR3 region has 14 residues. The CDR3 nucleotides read TGCGCCAGCAGCCAAATCGGGACCACCGGGGAGCTGTTTTTT. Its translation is CASSQIGTTGELFF.

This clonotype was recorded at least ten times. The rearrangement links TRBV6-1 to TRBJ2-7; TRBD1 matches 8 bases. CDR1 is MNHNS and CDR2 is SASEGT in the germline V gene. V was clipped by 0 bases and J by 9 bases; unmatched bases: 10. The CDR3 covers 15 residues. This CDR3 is CASSEAPDRAHSQYF. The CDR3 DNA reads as TGTGCCAGCAGTGAAGCGCCGGACAGGGCGCATTCGCAGTACTTC.